This TCR beta chain was sequenced for a study of monozygotic twins with inflammatory bowel disease. General study results and limits: No distinction between different T cell subtypes was possible.

The CDR3 totals 14 residues. The germline CDR1 and CDR2 sequences are SGHTA and FQGNSA. As to this clonotype: Its antigen is undetermined.

The quantity of total RNA per TCR library was 3500 ng. TCRdb reanalyzed the 5' RACE reads and collapses them to one entry per CDR3 protein, without DNA. The table counts 300,000 to 400,000 distinct CDR3 sequences; 2.5% to 3% lies in the top ten. The source is a human donor with ulcerative colitis or Crohn's disease, or a healthy co-twin of an affected twin (not recorded which). The sequencing sample was made of blood. This chain links TRBV7-2 with TRBJ2-3. The CDR3 sequence: CASSLSYRTDTQYF.